This TCR beta chain came from a study of Tregs in tolerant kidney transplant recipients. Study outcomes and limitations: The small number of patients limits these findings pending further validation.

The CDR3 runs 15 residues. Trimming shortened V by 4 bases and J by 2 bases, and 11 bases separated the two germline ends. Per the germline V gene, CDR1 is LNHDA and CDR2 is SQIVND (reference sequence). Unstimulated Tregs (CD4+CD25+CD127-) and CD4+CD25- non-Tregs were sorted from PBMCs. A note on this clone: The antigen remains unidentified.

TCRdb's copy holds only in-frame clones and misses some; the assay was immunoSEQ multiplex PCR. This table has tens of thousands of clones, roughly 90% appearing once. The chain couples TRBV19 to TRBJ2-2; the D gene could be TRBD1 or TRBD2 (5 bases each). This clonotype was sampled from a human donor who received a combined kidney and bone marrow transplant. The starting material was Tregs from blood, obtained before the transplant. The CDR3: CASSRGRDNTGELFF. Written as DNA, the CDR3 is TGTGCCAGTAGTAGAGGACGGGACAACACCGGGGAGCTGTTTTTT.